The rows below give T cell receptor beta chains drawn from one sample of a study of blood T cells in healthy people across ages. TCRdb reprocessed the 5' RACE reads with MiXCR, giving one entry per CDR3 protein. The sample shows about 720,000 distinct CDR3 sequences, about 20% of them seen only once. The sequencing sample was made of blood. Receptors originate from a man in his sixties or seventies in good health. CDR3s include the opening cysteine and the closing phenylalanine or tryptophan. D genes are given only for firm matches. Expanded clones get a size class; other rows say once, few or many, or leave the size out.

D gene: NA; V gene: TRBV14; clone size: few; J gene: TRBJ1-6; CDR3 DNA: TGTGCCAGCAGCCAACAGAATCGGGCTAATTCACCCCTCCACTTT; CDR3 protein: CASSQQNRANSPLHF
D gene: NA; V gene: TRBV7-9; clone size: NA; J gene: TRBJ1-6; CDR3 DNA: TGTGCCAGCAGCTCTAACCGGGCCGATCATTCACCCCTCCACTTT; CDR3 protein: CASSSNRADHSPLHF
D gene: TRBD1; V gene: TRBV24-1; clone size: NA; J gene: TRBJ2-4; CDR3 DNA: TGTGCCACGGAGGACAGGGAAGCCAAAAACATTCAGTACTTC; CDR3 protein: CATEDREAKNIQYF
D gene: NA; V gene: TRBV10-3; clone size: NA; J gene: TRBJ2-3; CDR3 DNA: TGTGCCATCAGTGCCGGAGCTAGCACAGATACGCAGTATTTT; CDR3 protein: CAISAGASTDTQYF
D gene: NA; V gene: TRBV18; clone size: NA; J gene: TRBJ2-1; CDR3 DNA: TGTGCCAGCTCAGGCGGATCGGGACCCAGGGAACCACATGAGCAGTTCTTC; CDR3 protein: CASSGGSGPREPHEQFF
D gene: NA; V gene: TRBV7-2; clone size: few; J gene: TRBJ2-5; CDR3 DNA: TGTGCCAGCAGCGACAGCCCGGTAACCCCCCAAGAGACCCAGTACTTC; CDR3 protein: CASSDSPVTPQETQYF
D gene: NA; V gene: TRBV29-1; clone size: NA; J gene: TRBJ2-1; CDR3 DNA: TGCAGCGTTTCGTTAGTACATGAGCAGTTCTTC; CDR3 protein: CSVSLVHEQFF
D gene: TRBD2; V gene: TRBV7-9; clone size: NA; J gene: TRBJ2-1; CDR3 DNA: TGTGCCAGCAGCTTAGCCGGGACTAGCGACTGCAATGAGCAGTTCTTC; CDR3 protein: CASSLAGTSDCNEQFF
D gene: TRBD2; V gene: TRBV20-1; clone size: NA; J gene: TRBJ2-5; CDR3 DNA: TGCAGTGCTGTATGGTCAGCGGGGAGGGAGACCCAGTACTTC; CDR3 protein: CSAVWSAGRETQYF
D gene: NA; V gene: TRBV5-1; clone size: once; J gene: TRBJ2-1; CDR3 DNA: TGCGCCAGCAGCTTGGTCCCATTCGGGAGAGGTGACAATGAGCAGTTCTTC; CDR3 protein: CASSLVPFGRGDNEQFF
D gene: TRBD1; V gene: TRBV29-1; clone size: few; J gene: TRBJ1-1; CDR3 DNA: TGCAGCGTTGAATTCGGACAGGGAGGAGCTTTCTTT; CDR3 protein: CSVEFGQGGAFF
D gene: NA; V gene: TRBV12-3/TRBV12-4; clone size: few; J gene: TRBJ1-4; CDR3 DNA: TGTGCCAGCAGCATAATCGGGGGGGGCGAAAAACTGTTTTTT; CDR3 protein: CASSIIGGGEKLFF
D gene: NA; V gene: TRBV20-1; clone size: many; J gene: TRBJ2-3; CDR3 DNA: TGCAGTGCTGAACCCAGGGGGGCTCCAGATACGCAGTATTTT; CDR3 protein: CSAEPRGAPDTQYF